The entry that follows covers one T cell receptor beta chain sequence. The antigen is undetermined. Between the mid-2010s and the late 2010s, patients underwent resection in Japan or China. The sample comes from a study of immune evolution from preneoplasia to lung adenocarcinoma. Study-level points and caveats: Clonality was highest in normal lung, lower in later-stage lesions apparently. Highest clonality occurred in KRAS-mutant, not EGFR-mutant or double wild-type, nodules.

Data came from immunoSEQ multiplex PCR; TCRdb stores just in-frame clones and leaves some out. The repertoire includes over 11,000 clones, 75% to 85% of them detected once, and around 4.7% sits in the top ten. The receptor was derived from a person aged 65 to 85 with lung adenocarcinoma. The source material was FFPE minimally invasive lung adenocarcinoma tissue.

CDR3 sequence: CASQGRVENSPLHF. CDR3 DNA: TGTGCCTCTCAAGGGAGGGTAGAGAATTCACCCCTCCACTTT. J is TRBJ1-6 and V is TRBV30; D call uncertain. Trimming removed 7 bases from V and 7 bases from J, with 17 bases in between. This CDR3 has 14 amino acids. The germline CDR1 and CDR2 sequences are GTSNPN and SVGIG (reference sequence).